Listed below are T cell receptor beta chains from one sample, sequenced in a study of cytomegalovirus exposure and HLA in healthy donors. Repertoires were generated with immunoSEQ multiplex PCR, while TCRdb's copy carries only in-frame clones and drops some. The data show around 220,000 clones, with about three quarters seen just once and roughly 2% held by the top ten. The sample comprised PBMCs. Receptors were obtained from a man aged 18 to 29 in good health and CMV-seronegative. CDR3s include the opening cysteine and the closing phenylalanine or tryptophan. Fields, in order: J gene, D gene, V gene, clone size, CDR3 length, CDR3 protein, CDR3 DNA. A D gene is named only where the DNA matches it firmly. The listing skips clone size in some rows; elsewhere it reads once, few, many or a size class.

TRBJ2-3 TRBD1 TRBV9 NA 17 CASSAGQGMGWADTQYF TGTGCCAGCAGCGCCGGACAGGGAATGGGGTGGGCAGATACGCAGTATTTT
TRBJ1-2 NA TRBV7-3 NA 14 CASSLRQDNYGYTF TGTGCCAGCAGCTTACGACAAGATAACTATGGCTACACCTTC
TRBJ1-5 TRBD1 TRBV7-9 NA 16 CASSKTGQGSNQPQHF TGTGCCAGCAGCAAAACAGGACAGGGGAGCAATCAGCCCCAGCATTTT
TRBJ2-7 TRBD2 TRBV11-2 once 15 CASSLDPGGTYEQYF TGTGCCAGCAGCTTAGACCCGGGAGGAACCTACGAGCAGTACTTC
TRBJ2-7 TRBD1 TRBV7-9 NA 15 CASSSGQGPLLGQYF TGTGCCAGCAGCTCAGGACAGGGACCCCTCCTAGGGCAGTACTTC
TRBJ1-3 NA TRBV9 NA 14 CASSVEGMRNTIYF TGTGCCAGCAGCGTAGAGGGGATGCGAAACACCATATATTTT
TRBJ2-7 NA TRBV7-8 NA 13 CASSLDSPYEQYF TGTGCCAGCAGCTTAGACAGCCCCTACGAGCAGTACTTC
TRBJ2-7 TRBD1 TRBV9 once 15 CASSTRDRDFDEQYF TGTGCCAGCAGCACTAGGGACAGGGACTTCGACGAGCAGTACTTC
TRBJ2-7 NA TRBV5-1 NA 14 CASSTADSSYEQYF TGCGCCAGCAGCACCGCGGACAGTTCCTACGAGCAGTACTTC
TRBJ2-2 NA TRBV6-5 NA 15 CASSYPSMGTGELFF TGTGCCAGCAGTTACCCTAGCATGGGGACCGGGGAGCTGTTTTTT
TRBJ2-1 NA TRBV7-2 few 13 CASNFDSINEQFF TGTGCCAGCAACTTCGACAGCATCAATGAGCAGTTCTTC
TRBJ1-3 TRBD1 TRBV6-1 NA 16 CASSDPDRASGNTIYF TGTGCCAGCAGTGACCCCGACAGGGCCTCTGGAAACACCATATATTTT
TRBJ2-1 TRBD1 TRBV7-3 few 13 CASSLTGPNEQFF TGTGCCAGCAGCTTGACAGGGCCTAATGAGCAGTTCTTC
TRBJ2-1 NA TRBV7-9 few 17 CASSLKRPGTGGYEQFF TGTGCCAGCAGCTTAAAGCGGCCCGGGACTGGAGGCTATGAGCAGTTCTTC
TRBJ1-6 TRBD1 TRBV30 NA 16 CAWSPTGGPYNSPLHF TGTGCCTGGAGTCCGACAGGGGGCCCCTATAATTCACCCCTCCACTTT
TRBJ1-2 TRBD1 TRBV7-8 NA 15 CASSGTGTGFRGYTF TGTGCCAGCAGCGGAACCGGGACAGGGTTCCGGGGCTACACCTTC
TRBJ2-5 TRBD2 TRBV11-2 NA 17 CASSLDGVAGGWETQYF TGTGCCAGCAGCTTGGACGGAGTAGCGGGAGGATGGGAGACCCAGTACTTC
TRBJ2-3 NA TRBV30 NA 16 CAWSEGLRGLTDTQYF TGTGCCTGGAGTGAGGGTTTGCGAGGGCTCACAGATACGCAGTATTTT
TRBJ1-1 NA TRBV15 few 14 CATSFRELNTEAFF TGTGCCACCAGCTTCCGGGAGTTGAACACTGAAGCTTTCTTT
TRBJ2-3 NA TRBV9 NA 15 CASSAWDTSTDTQYF TGTGCCAGCAGCGCCTGGGACACCAGCACAGATACGCAGTATTTT
TRBJ1-4 NA TRBV28 once 18 CASSSFGGGAEANEKLFF TGTGCCAGCAGTTCGTTCGGAGGGGGGGCGGAGGCTAATGAAAAACTGTTTTTT
TRBJ2-7 TRBD2 TRBV6-5 NA 16 CASSYRAGGTPYEQYF TGTGCCAGCAGTTACCGTGCGGGAGGAACCCCCTACGAGCAGTACTTC
TRBJ1-1 NA TRBV21-1 NA 15 CASSKCGNLNTEAFF TGTGCCAGCAGCAAATGCGGGAACCTGAACACTGAAGCTTTCTTT
TRBJ2-5 TRBD1 TRBV5-4 NA 14 CASSFGTGQETQYF TGCGCCAGCAGCTTCGGGACAGGCCAAGAGACCCAGTACTTC
TRBJ1-2 NA TRBV28 few 11 CASTTGNGYTF TGTGCCAGCACCACAGGGAATGGCTACACCTTC
TRBJ1-1 NA TRBV19 NA 15 CASKPLGQLSTEAFF TGTGCCAGTAAGCCATTGGGGCAATTGAGCACTGAAGCTTTCTTT
TRBJ2-1 NA TRBV6-5 NA 14 CASSYSQSNNEQFF TGTGCCAGCAGTTATTCACAGAGTAACAATGAGCAGTTCTTC
TRBJ2-7 NA TRBV4-2 once 12 CASSQGGGEQYF TGTGCCAGCAGCCAAGGTGGAGGCGAGCAGTACTTC
TRBJ1-2 TRBD1 TRBV10-3 NA 16 CAISELGDRGQDGYTF TGTGCCATCAGTGAGTTAGGAGACAGGGGGCAAGATGGCTACACCTTC
TRBJ2-1 NA TRBV14 NA 17 CASSQDPRQNRHNEQFF TGTGCCAGCAGCCAAGACCCCCGACAGAACCGTCACAATGAGCAGTTCTTC
TRBJ1-1 NA TRBV11-3 NA 15 CASSLEHRAFTEAFF TGTGCCAGCAGCTTAGAGCACAGGGCCTTCACTGAAGCTTTCTTT
TRBJ2-7 NA TRBV4-3 NA 14 CASSQDRDYYEQYF TGCGCCAGCAGCCAAGATCGGGATTACTACGAGCAGTACTTC